The 19 T cell receptor beta chains below come from one sample, sequenced in a study of shared clonotypes between healthy human individuals. The data were produced by immunoSEQ multiplex PCR, yet TCRdb's version contains in-frame clones alone and is incomplete. The data hold approximately 2,300,000 clones, with 85% to 95% observed a single time. Input material: naive CD4+ T cells from PBMCs. Subset: CD45RA+ positively selected. These receptors were collected from a man aged 18-30 years in good health. Some clones in this sample may be carry-over from other donors' samples.

The genes are TRBV7-9 and TRBJ2-3; D gene ambiguous. The CDR3 sequence is 15 residues long. V lost 2 bases and J 2 bases, leaving 11 bases between the germline ends. Germline V gene sequence: CDR1 SEHNR, CDR2 FQNEAQ (reference sequence). CDR3 sequence: CASSLFPSLTDTQYF. As DNA, the CDR3 is TGTGCCAGCAGCTTATTTCCCTCACTCACAGATACGCAGTATTTT.

The rearrangement links TRBV28 to TRBJ2-7, with D perhaps TRBD2 (6 bases). Trimming pared 3 bases from V and 7 bases from J, leaving 16 bases between. CDR3 length: 14 amino acids. Germline CDR1 MDHEN, CDR2 SYDVKM. CDR3 nucleotide sequence: TGTGCCAGCAGTTTTGGCCTAGCGTTTTCGGAGCAGTACTTC. Protein: CASSFGLAFSEQYF.

In its sample, this clone was seen once. The chain recombines TRBV27 with TRBJ2-1, with D uncertain. V was shortened by 7 bases and J by 4 bases, with 11 bases between the two germline ends. Germline CDR1 and CDR2: MNHEY and SMNVEV (reference sequence). The CDR3 consists of 13 residues. The CDR3 spells CASTRLGYNEQFF. The DNA for the CDR3 is TGTGCCAGCACCCGCCTGGGTTACAATGAGCAGTTCTTC.

The V call is TRBV29-1, the J call TRBJ1-1; tentatively, D is TRBD1 (6 bases). V was trimmed by 8 bases and J by 2 bases, leaving 21 bases between them. Looked up from germline, CDR1 is SQVTM and CDR2 is ANQGSEA. The CDR3 covers 15 residues. CDR3 coding DNA: TGCAGCACCGAGGGTTACAGGGTGGAAAACACTGAAGCTTTCTTT. As protein: CSTEGYRVENTEAFF.

J is TRBJ2-1 and V is TRBV7-3; D gene unclear. V was trimmed by 3 bases and J by 4 bases, leaving 10 bases between them. This CDR3 has 14 amino acids. Germline CDR1 is SGHTA and CDR2 is FQGTGA. In DNA form, the CDR3 reads TGTGCCAGCAGCTTGAACCCGGTTTACAATGAGCAGTTCTTC. It translates to CASSLNPVYNEQFF.

This sequence joins TRBV28 and TRBJ1-1, with D hard to call. The CDR3 has 14 amino acids. The V gene's germline CDR1 is MDHEN and CDR2 SYDVKM. Trimming left V 1 base short and J 1 base short, with 7 bases between. The CDR3 DNA is TGTGCCAGCAGTTTATTGTTGTGGAACACTGAAGCTTTCTTT. Encoded protein: CASSLLLWNTEAFF. Full variable domain (missing parts from reference TRBV28 and TRBJ1-1): DVKVTQSSRYLVKRTGEKVFLECVQDMDHENMFWYRQDPGLGLRLIYFSYDVKMKEKGDIPEGYSVSREKKERFSLILESASTNQTSMYLCASSLLLWNTEAFFGQGTRLTVV.

The chain uses TRBV27 and TRBJ2-7, with 8 bases aligning to TRBD1. The trim removed 2 bases at V and 9 bases at J, leaving 6 bases unmatched. Germline assignment: CDR1 MNHEY and CDR2 SMNVEV (reference sequence). The CDR3 extends over 13 amino acids. The CDR3 nucleotides read TGTGCCAGCAGTTTAGCTGCACAGGGGGGGCAGTACTTC. Amino acids: CASSLAAQGGQYF.

CDR3 protein: CASSKGTTISGANVLTF. The CDR3 DNA reads as TGTGCCAGCAGTAAAGGGACAACCATATCTGGGGCCAACGTCCTGACTTTC. The chain recombines TRBV6-1 with TRBJ2-6, with D perhaps matching TRBD1 (6 bases). The CDR3 contains 17 residues. Trimming left V 5 bases short and J 1 base short, with 15 bases between. Germline CDR1 reads MNHNS; CDR2 reads SASEGT.

The rearrangement uses TRBV7-3 and TRBJ2-1; D is undetermined. Between the trimmed V and J ends, which lost 5 bases and 0 bases, there was a span of 14 bases. There are 16 residues in the CDR3. The germline V gene has CDR1 SGHTA and CDR2 FQGTGA. The CDR3 spells CASSPYGTNSYNEQFF. The CDR3 region has the DNA TGTGCCAGCAGCCCATACGGTACGAACTCCTACAATGAGCAGTTCTTC.

The CDR3 sequence: CASSFGYQETQYF. In nucleotides, the CDR3 is TGTGCCAGCAGCTTTGGATACCAAGAGACCCAGTACTTC. The chain couples TRBV7-8 to TRBJ2-5; D unclear. This CDR3 spans 13 amino acids. The germline V gene has CDR1 SGHVS and CDR2 FQNEAQ. V lost 3 bases and J lost 0, with 5 bases in between.

The chain has TRBV5-1 and TRBJ1-2; 7 nucleotides align to TRBD1. The ends lost 1 base at V and 1 base at J; junction bases unmatched: 7. The CDR3 spans 16 residues. Germline values: CDR1 SGHRS, CDR2 YFSETQ. The CDR3 loop is CASSLIPGGLNYGYTF. CDR3 DNA sequence: TGCGCCAGCAGCTTGATTCCAGGGGGGCTTAACTATGGCTACACCTTC.

This clone appeared a few times. This chain links TRBV18 with TRBJ1-1, with D hard to call. Trimming stripped 4 bases from V and 2 bases from J, with 5 bases between. This CDR3 contains 12 residues. Germline values: CDR1 KGHSH, CDR2 LQKENI. For the CDR3, the DNA is TGTGCCAGCTCACGTAGAAACACTGAAGCTTTCTTT. This codes for CASSRRNTEAFF.

The V and J genes are TRBV5-1 and TRBJ2-3; D unclear. With 4 bases removed from V and 3 bases from J, the gap between germline ends came to 18 bases. This CDR3 contains 16 residues. Looked up from germline, CDR1 is SGHRS and CDR2 is YFSETQ. The DNA for the CDR3 is TGCGCCAGCAGCCCATTACCGGACGACGGGACAGATACGCAGTATTTT. Its translation is CASSPLPDDGTDTQYF.

V gene TRBV19 combines with J gene TRBJ2-1; tentatively, D is TRBD2 (5 bases). The CDR3 is 16 amino acids. Germline CDR1 is LNHDA and CDR2 is SQIVND (reference sequence). V gave up 6 bases and J gave up 0 bases, with 15 bases separating them. CDR3 residues: CASRGLDGGSYNEQFF. CDR3 coding DNA: TGTGCCAGTAGGGGCCTCGATGGAGGCTCCTACAATGAGCAGTTCTTC.

About this clone itself: Additional DNA sequences in this sample encode the identical CDR3. The chain employs TRBV5-1 and TRBJ2-3, with D possibly TRBD1 on 7 matching bases. V lost 3 bases and J 3 bases, leaving 14 bases between the germline ends. This CDR3 is 15 amino acids long. The germline gives CDR1 SGHRS, CDR2 YFSETQ. The CDR3 here is CASSSRQGGTDTQYF. In DNA, the CDR3 is TGCGCCAGCAGCTCGAGGCAGGGGGGTACAGATACGCAGTATTTT.

CDR3 region: CASSLNFGGRGSETQYF. CDR3 bases: TGTGCCAGCAGTTTAAATTTCGGCGGGAGGGGTTCGGAGACCCAGTACTTC. This chain links TRBV28 with TRBJ2-5; the match to TRBD2 covers 9 bases. CDR3 length: 17 residues. Germline CDR1 is MDHEN and CDR2 is SYDVKM. The junction had 12 bases not matched to a gene; V was cut back by 2 bases and J by 5 bases. The full variable domain, completed using reference TRBV28 and TRBJ2-5, is DVKVTQSSRYLVKRTGEKVFLECVQDMDHENMFWYRQDPGLGLRLIYFSYDVKMKEKGDIPEGYSVSREKKERFSLILESASTNQTSMYLCASSLNFGGRGSETQYFGPGTRLLVL.

The chain carries TRBV11-2 and TRBJ1-2, with a weak D call TRBD1 (6 bases). CDR1 is SGHAT, CDR2 FQNNGV, per germline. V lost 5 bases and J lost 5, with 18 bases in between. The CDR3 contains 15 residues. In nucleotides, the CDR3 is TGTGCCAGCAGCCCAACGCCCACAACAGGGTATGGCTACACCTTC. It yields the protein CASSPTPTTGYGYTF. Full variable domain (outside the CDR3, taken from reference TRBV11-2 and TRBJ1-2): EAGVAQSPRYKIIEKRQSVAFWCNPISGHATLYWYQQILGQGPKLLIQFQNNGVVDDSQLPKDRFSAERLKGVDSTLKIQPAKLEDSAVYLCASSPTPTTGYGYTFGSGTRLTVV.

V is TRBV5-4 and J is TRBJ1-2; 8 bases are shared with TRBD1. Trimming removed 3 bases from V and 8 bases from J; junction bases left unmatched: 18. This CDR3 region has 17 residues. Germline V gene lookup returns CDR1 SGHNT and CDR2 YYREEE (reference sequence). CDR3 protein: CASSSEPRGRNLKGYTF. The CDR3 DNA is TGTGCCAGCAGCTCCGAACCCAGGGGGCGAAATCTTAAGGGCTACACCTTC. The entire variable domain, with the rest obtained from reference TRBV5-4 and TRBJ1-2, is as follows: ETGVTQSPTHLIKTRGQQVTLRCSSQSGHNTVSWYQQALGQGPQFIFQYYREEENGRGNFPPRFSGLQFPNYSSELNVNALELDDSALYLCASSSEPRGRNLKGYTFGSGTRLTVV.

The V gene is TRBV6-4, the J gene TRBJ1-5; D perhaps matches TRBD1 (6 bases). This CDR3 spans 15 amino acids. V shed 2 bases and J shed 6 bases, with 14 bases lying between them. Per the germline V gene, CDR1 is MRHNA and CDR2 is SNTAGT. The CDR3 protein is CASSDGGGRIQPQHF. The DNA of the CDR3 is TGTGCCAGCAGTGACGGGGGGGGCCGGATTCAGCCCCAGCATTTT.